This TCR beta chain was captured in a study of blood T cell repertoires in COVID-19. About the study: Acute and convalescent COVID-19 samples came from the United States, Italy and Spain.

The CDR3 contains 16 residues. Germline V CDR1 and CDR2: MNHNS, SASEGT. V gave up 1 base and J gave up 6 bases; unmatched junction bases: 5. In the study's own analysis: The authors estimated nucleated cell counts from reference gene primer amplification. Measured with immunoSEQ multiplex PCR; TCRdb has only the in-frame clones, and not every one. That table supplies the V and J calls and clone size; D and trimming were determined from the DNA. In the table there are some 320,000 clones, approximately 87% of which are singletons. Grouping used clinical history reported by participants in a survey and questionnaire.

Input material: PBMCs or T cells enriched from blood (not recorded which). This receptor was obtained from a woman in her 30s who had recovered from COVID-19. The rearrangement links TRBV6-1 to TRBJ2-1; 11 positions agree with TRBD1. CDR3 nucleotide sequence: TGTGCCAGCAGTGAAGTGGCGGGGACAGGGGGCAATGAGCAGTTCTTC. Protein: CASSEVAGTGGNEQFF.